The clone carrying this TCR beta chain was recorded many times. The source of the sample is a study of T cells in Graves' hyperthyroidism and ophthalmopathy. It was RNA transcripts that yielded the amplified TCR beta CDR3 regions. First-round RT-PCR with HTBI primers amplified the TCR CDR3 region. TCRdb processed the multiplex PCR reads anew with MiXCR; each CDR3 protein has one entry. The top ten clones hold about a quarter of a sample with about 300,000 distinct CDR3 sequences, less than 30% of them seen once. CDR1 is KGHDR, CDR2 SFDVKD, per germline. The CDR3 has 19 residues. V lost 3 bases to trimming and J lost 1 base; unmatched junction nucleotides: 9. Orbital computed tomography and thyroid ultrasound, together with serum TRAb and thyroxine and clinical symptoms, were used for diagnoses.

The chain employs TRBV24-1 and TRBJ2-1; 12 bases map to TRBD2. The receptor's source is a middle-aged man with Graves' hyperthyroidism that later progressed to Graves' ophthalmopathy. Sequencing input: blood. In nucleotides, the CDR3 is TGTGCCACCAGTGATGGGGGACTAGCGGGCCCAGCGTCCTACAATGAGCAGTTCTTC. It translates to CATSDGGLAGPASYNEQFF.